These T cell receptor beta chains were read from a single sample in a study of CD8 T cells in ankylosing spondylitis. TCRdb fed the 5' RACE reads into MiXCR, producing one record per CDR3 protein. The sample holds some 150,000 distinct CDR3 sequences, more than 40% seen once. Sample: synovial fluid, either unsorted or a sorted T cell fraction (not recorded which). These receptors came from a male donor with ankylosing spondylitis. Both conserved end residues are part of each CDR3. A D gene is named only where the DNA matches it firmly. Size values are once, few and many counts, or a class for expanded clones, and some rows have none.

j_gene	v_gene	d_gene	abundance	CDR3aa	CDR3nt
TRBJ1-5	TRBV19	TRBD1	.	CASIEPTGEEPQHF	TGTGCCAGTATTGAACCTACAGGGGAAGAGCCCCAGCATTTT
TRBJ2-1	TRBV10-3	.	.	CAISGPYNEQFF	TGTGCCATCAGCGGCCCGTACAATGAGCAGTTCTTC
TRBJ1-1	TRBV4-1	.	few	CASSNHRDYTEAFF	TGCGCCAGCAGCAACCACAGGGATTACACTGAAGCTTTCTTT
TRBJ2-1	TRBV14	.	.	CASSQAQEPLTHEQFF	TGTGCCAGCAGCCAGGCACAGGAGCCCTTGACGCATGAGCAGTTCTTC
TRBJ2-5	TRBV6-2/TRBV6-3	.	few	CASSLSELQETQYF	TGTGCCAGCAGCCTCTCGGAGCTTCAAGAGACCCAGTACTTC
TRBJ2-4	TRBV27	TRBD2	.	CASSPGLPAKNIQYF	TGTGCCAGCAGCCCGGGACTACCAGCCAAAAACATTCAGTACTTC
TRBJ1-1	TRBV7-9	.	.	CASSSEAGVFGDTEAFF	TGTGCCAGCAGCTCTGAGGCAGGGGTGTTTGGGGACACTGAAGCTTTCTTT
TRBJ2-7	TRBV7-8	.	few	CASSLGMSGSSYEQYF	TGTGCCAGCAGCTTGGGGATGAGCGGATCCTCGTACGAGCAGTACTTC
TRBJ1-2	TRBV4-1	.	few	CASSQDPTVYYGYTF	TGCGCCAGCAGCCAAGATCCGACGGTCTATTATGGCTACACCTTC
TRBJ2-3	TRBV10-3	.	.	CAISESRKHAVGTQYF	TGTGCCATCAGTGAGTCGAGGAAGCATGCCGTGGGTACGCAGTATTTT
TRBJ2-3	TRBV10-3	TRBD2	.	CAISESRTSGGTQRDTQYF	TGTGCCATCAGTGAGTCGAGGACTAGCGGGGGAACACAGAGAGATACGCAGTATTTT
TRBJ1-5	TRBV12-3/TRBV12-4	.	many	CASSHSGDRSLSNQPQHF	TGTGCCAGCAGCCATAGCGGGGACCGGAGCCTTAGCAATCAGCCCCAGCATTTT
TRBJ2-7	TRBV7-9	TRBD2	.	CASSLTSGDPSYEQYF	TGTGCCAGCAGCTTAACTAGCGGGGATCCCTCCTACGAGCAGTACTTC
TRBJ1-1	TRBV11-1	.	once	CASTFNCPCGGLRDTEAFF	TGTGCCAGCACCTTTAACTGCCCCTGTGGGGGACTAAGAGACACTGAAGCTTTCTTT
TRBJ2-2	TRBV7-9	TRBD2	many	CASSFSGGPAGELFF	TGTGCCAGCAGCTTCTCGGGAGGGCCGGCCGGGGAGCTGTTTTTT
TRBJ2-5	TRBV20-1	TRBD1	.	CSARDGDSRQETQYF	TGCAGTGCTAGAGATGGGGACAGCCGCCAAGAGACCCAGTACTTC
TRBJ2-5	TRBV14	.	.	CASSRTLFMETQYF	TGTGCCAGCAGCCGGACTCTTTTTATGGAGACCCAGTACTTC